These T cell receptor beta chains were read from a single sample in a study of T cell responses to AZD1222 COVID-19 vaccine. Sequencing was performed with immunoSEQ multiplex PCR; in TCRdb, only in-frame clones are kept and a portion is missing. The sample consists of about 110,000 clones, roughly nine tenths of them appearing once. The source was peripheral blood, collected on day 0 of AZD1222 vaccination. The receptor set was obtained from an adult in good health. Each CDR3 is given with its conserved first and last residue. The order of the fields is J gene, D gene, V gene, clone size, CDR3 DNA, CDR3 protein. A D gene is named only where the DNA matches it firmly. Size is stated for part of the rows, as once, few or many counts, or as a class when the clone is expanded.

TRBJ1-5 TRBD1 TRBV9 - TGTGCCAGCAGCGTAGGAGGGACAGGGGGCCAGCCCCAGCATTTT CASSVGGTGGQPQHF
TRBJ2-3 TRBD2 TRBV28 - TGTGCCAGCAGTACTCCGACTAGCGGGATGGAAGGGGATTTCACAGATACGCAGTATTTT CASSTPTSGMEGDFTDTQYF
TRBJ1-4 TRBD1 TRBV7-9 - TGTGCCAGCAGCATTGGACAGGGGAGAGAAAAACTGTTTTTT CASSIGQGREKLFF
TRBJ1-5 - TRBV12-5 - TGTGCTAGTGGCACCCTCGGGAGGGGGGAACTTAATCAGCCCCAGCATTTT CASGTLGRGELNQPQHF
TRBJ1-1 TRBD1 TRBV12-3/TRBV12-4 - TGTGCCAGCAGTTTAGACAGGGGGACTGAAGCTTTCTTT CASSLDRGTEAFF
TRBJ2-1 - TRBV28 - TGTGCCAGCAGTTCCCTGATCGGCGGGACCACCTACAATGAGCAGTTCTTC CASSSLIGGTTYNEQFF
TRBJ2-7 TRBD2 TRBV9 - TGTGCCAGCAGCTCAGGGGCGGGAGGGCTTTACGAGCAGTACTTC CASSSGAGGLYEQYF
TRBJ1-4 - TRBV4-3 - TGCGCCAGCAGCCAAGGGCCGGCGGGGGGACAAGCTAATGAAAAACTGTTTTTT CASSQGPAGGQANEKLFF
TRBJ2-7 TRBD1 TRBV6-5 - TGTGCCAGCAGTTACAGGACAGGGGCAAGCTCCTACGAGCAGTACTTC CASSYRTGASSYEQYF
TRBJ2-7 - TRBV20-1 - TGCAGTGCTAGTGGAGTCTACGAGCAGTACTTC CSASGVYEQYF
TRBJ2-6 - TRBV2 - TGTGCCAGCAGCATACGGCCCCCGAGCTCTGGGGCCAACGTCCTGACTTTC CASSIRPPSSGANVLTF
TRBJ2-7 - TRBV28 - TGTGCCAGCAGCTCCTCGGCGGGCGGAGCCTACGAGCAGTACTTC CASSSSAGGAYEQYF
TRBJ1-6 - TRBV5-1 - TGCGCCAGCAGCTTGGCCAATGGGCCACACTATAATTCACCCCTCCACTTT CASSLANGPHYNSPLHF
TRBJ2-1 - TRBV28 - TGTGCCAGCAGCGTCCCTACCTACAATGAGCAGTTCTTC CASSVPTYNEQFF
TRBJ2-7 TRBD1 TRBV7-2 - TGTGCCAGCAGCTTAGTATTCTGGGGAGGGGGACAGGGGTCCTACGAGCAGTACTTC CASSLVFWGGGQGSYEQYF
TRBJ2-5 - TRBV29-1 once TGCAGCGTTGCTAGACTAGTTAGGGAAGAGACCCAGTACTTC CSVARLVREETQYF
TRBJ2-1 TRBD2 TRBV5-1 - TGCGCCAGCAGCCAGGAGGGGACTAGCGGGAGGGCGTTCTTC CASSQEGTSGRAFF
TRBJ1-6 TRBD1 TRBV19 - TGTGCCAGTAGTGGCAAGATTGGGACAGCTTATAATTCACCCCTCCACTTT CASSGKIGTAYNSPLHF
TRBJ2-3 - TRBV7-9 - TGTGCCAGCAGCTCGTCCGGGATGGGGGCAGATACGCAGTATTTT CASSSSGMGADTQYF
TRBJ2-7 - TRBV9 - TGTGCCAGCAGCGTAGGGGGTCTCTCCTACGAGCAGTACTTC CASSVGGLSYEQYF
TRBJ2-3 - TRBV11-2 - TGTGCCAGCAGCTTAGGTGGGGCAGGAGCGGCAGATACGCAGTATTTT CASSLGGAGAADTQYF
TRBJ2-1 TRBD2 TRBV5-1 - TGCGCCAGCAGCTTGCTTAGCGGGAGCTATGAGCAGTTCTTC CASSLLSGSYEQFF
TRBJ1-3 - TRBV19 - TGTGCCAGTAGTATACGGACGGAGGGAAACACCATATATTTT CASSIRTEGNTIYF
TRBJ1-1 - TRBV5-1 - TGCGCCAGCAGCTCTGTGGTGAACTTGAACACTGAAGCTTTCTTT CASSSVVNLNTEAFF
TRBJ2-5 - TRBV19 - TGTGCCAGTAGTATCCCTCGGGCAGGCGCCCAAGAGACCCAGTACTTC CASSIPRAGAQETQYF
TRBJ1-1 TRBD1 TRBV5-6 - TGTGCCAGCAGCCCTACTAAGGGGGCGTCTGAAGCTTTCTTT CASSPTKGASEAFF
TRBJ1-2 TRBD1 TRBV27 - TGTGCCAGCAGTCCAGGACAGGGGGCAGCTAACTATGGCTACACCTTC CASSPGQGAANYGYTF
TRBJ1-1 - TRBV12-3/TRBV12-4 - TGTGCCAGCAGTTTGGGGGGACTGGATTTCTTT CASSLGGLDFF
TRBJ1-2 - TRBV7-9 - TGTGCCAGCAGCTTAGTGCCAGCCTATGGCTACACCTTC CASSLVPAYGYTF
TRBJ1-1 - TRBV9 - TGTGCCAGCTCCTTCGGCAGAGCCGCCACTGAAGCTTTCTTT CASSFGRAATEAFF
TRBJ1-4 - TRBV5-1 - TGCGCCAGCAGCCCCGACACGGGGGAACCTAATGAAAAACTGTTTTTT CASSPDTGEPNEKLFF
TRBJ1-1 - TRBV19 few TGTGCCAGTCGCCGTGGGGGAACGGCTGAAGCTTTCTTT CASRRGGTAEAFF
TRBJ2-7 - TRBV7-2 - TGTGCCAGCACGGCAGGACAAACCTACGAGCAGTACTTC CASTAGQTYEQYF
TRBJ1-5 - TRBV5-5 - TGTGCCAGCAGCCGAATCGGAGGACAAGTAAATCAGCCCCAGCATTTT CASSRIGGQVNQPQHF
TRBJ2-1 TRBD2 TRBV5-8 - TGTGCCAGCAGCTTACAAAGGACTAGCGCGATATACAATGAGCAGTTCTTC CASSLQRTSAIYNEQFF
TRBJ1-3 - TRBV10-3 - TGTGCCATCAGTGGGGATAACTCTGGAAACACCATATATTTT CAISGDNSGNTIYF
TRBJ2-7 - TRBV4-1 - TGCGCCAGCAGCCCCGCTCGGGACCTCTACGAGCAGTACTTC CASSPARDLYEQYF
TRBJ1-4 - TRBV29-1 - TGCAGCGTTCTAGTCGCAACTAATGAAAAACTGTTTTTT CSVLVATNEKLFF
TRBJ2-2 TRBD2 TRBV24-1 - TGTGCCACCACTAGCGGGCTAAACACCGGGGAGCTGTTTTTT CATTSGLNTGELFF
TRBJ1-2 - TRBV28 - TGTGCCAGCAGTGGACGGATCTATGGCTACACCTTC CASSGRIYGYTF
TRBJ2-3 TRBD2 TRBV5-1 - TGCGCCAGCAGCTTGGCTGTCGGGAGGAGCACAGATACGCAGTATTTT CASSLAVGRSTDTQYF
TRBJ2-7 TRBD2 TRBV10-3 - TGTGCCATCAGTGACCCCGGACTAGCGGACGCCTACGAGCAGTACTTC CAISDPGLADAYEQYF
TRBJ1-1 - TRBV14 - TGTGCCAGCAGCCACTCACCCCGAGGGTTCACTGAAGCTTTCTTT CASSHSPRGFTEAFF
TRBJ1-4 - TRBV27 once TGTGCCAGCAGTTGGAATGAAAAACTGTTTTTT CASSWNEKLFF
TRBJ2-3 - TRBV2 - TGTGCCAGCTCGGCAGGGGAAACAGATACGCAGTATTTT CASSAGETDTQYF
TRBJ2-3 TRBD1 TRBV28 - TGTGCCAGCAGCGTAACAGGGGCAGATACGCAGTATTTT CASSVTGADTQYF
TRBJ2-7 TRBD1 TRBV7-9 - TGTGCCAGCAGCCGCCTGGGGGACAGGGTCCACGAGCAGTACTTC CASSRLGDRVHEQYF
TRBJ2-5 TRBD1 TRBV11-3 - TGTGCCAGCAGCCTCGGGACAGGGAAACAAGAGACCCAGTACTTC CASSLGTGKQETQYF
TRBJ1-3 - TRBV18 - TGTGCCAGCTCACCACCATACACAGCTGGAAACACCATATATTTT CASSPPYTAGNTIYF
TRBJ2-7 TRBD1 TRBV6-1 - TGTGCCAGCAGTGAATGGGGACAGGGAGCCTACGAGCAGTACTTC CASSEWGQGAYEQYF
TRBJ2-5 TRBD2 TRBV30 - TGTGCCTGGAGCGGGACTAGCGGGAGGGCCTTCATATTAGAGACCCAGTACTTC CAWSGTSGRAFILETQYF
TRBJ2-3 - TRBV9 - TGTGCCAGCAGTAGCTTCAAGGGCACAGATACGCAGTATTTT CASSSFKGTDTQYF
TRBJ2-6 - TRBV9 - TGTGCCAGCAGCGCCGGACTCTACTCTGGGGCCAACGTCCTGACTTTC CASSAGLYSGANVLTF
TRBJ1-6 - TRBV4-1 - TGCGCCAGCACCAGCGGAGGGAATAATTCACCCCTCCACTTT CASTSGGNNSPLHF